This TCR beta chain came from a study of blood T cells in healthy people across ages (dated by TCRdb to about 2015). A note on the overall study: In model experiments, template switching captured roughly one uniquely barcoded TCR beta cDNA molecule for every two T cells. Age-related changes in TCR beta repertoire diversity were measured in the study by deep sequencing normalized with unique cDNA molecular identifiers. The donors were split into four age groups: young (average 16 years), middle-aged (roughly 40), aged (about 56) and long-lived (about 82). To avoid experimental bias, donors of different ages were distributed randomly across sequencing lanes. The study analyzed two additional independent replicas of 1 million unique cDNA reads from the same blood draw for two donors, one aged 18 to 29 and one aged 80 or older.

The library relied on 5' RACE. A second PCR of roughly 6 to 12 cycles was run with a J-beta primer mix and a sample-barcoded 5' primer. Each TCR beta cDNA molecule received a unique molecular identifier from a template-switch 5' adaptor carrying 12 random nucleotides. Each sample yielded at least 2.5 million CDR3-containing paired-end reads. First-strand cDNA synthesis was performed from all RNA using the Mint cDNA synthesis kit, with priming by a TRBC-specific oligonucleotide. Following uracil-DNA glycosylase treatment, a first 18-cycle PCR with universal primers M1SS and BC2_uni_R was performed on all cDNA. As for the original processing: For normalization, 1 million high-quality reads, each with a distinct molecular identifier, were randomly selected from each sample. Reads with shared molecular identifiers were discarded instead of being binned into consensus sequences. MiTCR, set to a Q25 quality threshold and the strictest error-elimination algorithm, was used for CDR3 identification, clonotype clustering and error correction. A nonparametric unseen species model with Euler transformation was used to estimate lower-bound total TCR beta diversity. Starting from the raw public reads, TCRdb applied fastp trimming at Q25, assembled clones with MiXCR and retained in-frame beta chains. Rows are combined by CDR3 protein, so each entry shows the most common genes and DNA. The V and J calls were determined by TCRdb, not by the authors. A total of approximately 1,700,000 distinct CDR3 sequences appear in this sample, approximately 39% of them only once. The ten largest clones capture approximately 22% of the sample.

Systemically healthy Caucasian individuals from Russia, 35 to 50 in total and aged roughly 6 to 90 years, were included as donors. Around 9.7 milliliters of peripheral blood were collected from each donor into EDTA-treated Vacutainer tubes. Ficoll-Paque density-gradient centrifugation was used to isolate PBMCs, with at least 6.5 million per sample. Trizol reagent was used to extract total RNA from PBMCs, with at least 6 micrograms per sample. Naive CD45RAhigh/CD27high T cell percentages were measured by flow cytometry on a PBMC aliquot from every donor. What the work shows at the level of the full study, not this receptor alone: Estimates of total diversity from one million sequenced T cells were regarded as lower bounds and underestimates. There was a strong correlation between observed TCR beta diversity and the percentage of naive T cells measured by flow cytometry. Conclusive comparison of naive and antigen-experienced compartments was prevented by the profiling of bulk unsorted PBMCs. Compared with the aged group, the long-lived group had more naive CD4+ T cells, fewer expanded clones and increased TCR diversity, a pattern suggesting age selection. Observed TCR beta diversity per million T cells fell roughly linearly with age, and a significant reduction was already apparent by age roughly 40. Because the CMV infection status of the donors was unknown, age-related changes in expanded clonotypes may potentially have been confounded.

CDR1 and CDR2 were assigned from the germline V gene as MNHEY and SVGAGI. The CDR3 numbers 14 residues from cysteine through phenylalanine. The only DNA kept is the CDR3, 42 bases in frame from the first base. V gives up 5 bases and J gives up 2 bases, and the segment between their germline ends measures 11 bases. This clonotype was seen only a few times. Its antigen is currently not known. Base quality data are lacking; no much larger clone is found one base away. This receptor was taken from a human donor in good health. The rearranged segments are TRBV6-5 and TRBJ2-3, with the identity of the D gene unclear. The sequenced material came from blood. The nucleotide sequence is TGTGCCAGCAGTATTTCGTTGGCCACAGATACGCAGTATTTT. The translation is CASSISLATDTQYF.